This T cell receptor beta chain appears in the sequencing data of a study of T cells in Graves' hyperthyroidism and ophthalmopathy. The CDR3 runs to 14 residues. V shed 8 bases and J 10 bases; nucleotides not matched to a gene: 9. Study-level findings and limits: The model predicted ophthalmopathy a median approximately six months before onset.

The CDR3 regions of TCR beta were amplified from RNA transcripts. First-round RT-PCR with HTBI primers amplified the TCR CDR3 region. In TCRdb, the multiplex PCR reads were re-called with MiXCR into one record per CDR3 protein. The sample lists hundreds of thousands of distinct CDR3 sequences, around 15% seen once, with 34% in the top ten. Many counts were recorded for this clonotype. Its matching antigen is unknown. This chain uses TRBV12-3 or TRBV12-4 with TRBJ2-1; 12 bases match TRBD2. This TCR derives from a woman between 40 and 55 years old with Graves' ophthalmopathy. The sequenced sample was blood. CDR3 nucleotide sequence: TGTGCCAGCGGCTTGACTAGCGGGGGTCAAGAGCAGTTCTTC. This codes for CASGLTSGGQEQFF.